This entry lists 28 T cell receptor beta chains sequenced from one sample in a study of T cells in Graves' hyperthyroidism and ophthalmopathy. What was amplified from RNA transcripts were TCR beta CDR3 regions. HTBI primers were the set used in a first-round RT-PCR of the TCR CDR3. Each CDR3 protein gets one entry after TCRdb re-called the multiplex PCR reads with MiXCR. The sample carries 500,000 to 650,000 distinct CDR3 sequences, 12% to 15% recorded once. The sample taken for sequencing was blood. The receptor source for this set is a woman in her thirties or forties with Graves' hyperthyroidism.

The genes are TRBV20-1 and TRBJ2-7; D unclear. The CDR3 loop spans 13 amino acids. V lost 0 bases to trimming and J lost 5 bases, with 11 bases between them. CDR1 and CDR2 (germline): DFQATT, SNEGSKA (reference sequence). For the CDR3, the DNA is TGCAGTGCTAGAGAGGTACTTCGGGACGAGCAGTACTTC. Translating it yields CSAREVLRDEQYF.

There are many counts of this clonotype. The chain links TRBV28 to TRBJ1-1, with TRBD1 matching over 8 bases. CDR3 length equals 16 residues. Losses at the gene ends were 3 bases for V and 5 bases for J; bases not matched to a gene: 11. Germline CDR1 and CDR2: MDHEN and SYDVKM. The CDR3: CASSFSQGAVGTEAFF. In nucleotides, the CDR3 is TGTGCCAGCAGTTTCAGCCAGGGGGCGGTCGGTACTGAAGCTTTCTTT.

The chain is built from TRBV9 and TRBJ2-7, with D possibly TRBD1 on 6 matching bases. Trimming removed 4 bases from V and 3 bases from J, with 11 bases in between. Germline-derived CDR1 and CDR2 are SGDLS and YYNGEE. This CDR3 has 13 residues. In DNA, the CDR3 is TGTGCCAGCAGCACCCCGGGACACTACGAGCAGTACTTC. This codes for CASSTPGHYEQYF.

This clonotype was observed many times. This chain joins TRBV12-3 or TRBV12-4 and TRBJ2-1; 12 bases fit TRBD2. J lost 10 bases, V lost 8 bases, and 9 bases had no gene match. The CDR3 is 14 amino acids. The DNA of the CDR3 is TGTGCCAGCTCATCGACTAGCGGGAGTTCGGAGCAGTTCTTC. Translated: CASSSTSGSSEQFF.

This clonotype came up many times. The CDR3 loop reads CASSSFKQVIKGNEQFF. CDR3 bases: TGTGCCAGCAGCTCTTTCAAACAGGTCATCAAAGGGAATGAGCAGTTCTTC. The rearrangement uses TRBV7-9 and TRBJ2-1; D is perhaps TRBD1 (5 bases). There are 17 residues in the CDR3. Trimming removed 4 bases at V and 7 bases at J, with 23 bases between. The germline CDR1 and CDR2 sequences are SEHNR and FQNEAQ (reference sequence).

The genes are TRBV10-3 and TRBJ2-7, with TRBD1 identical over 7 bases. V was pared by 4 bases and J by 4 bases, with 10 bases of the junction left unmatched. This CDR3 region has 15 residues. Germline V gives CDR1 ENHRY, CDR2 SYGVKD. The CDR3: CAISATGTAQYEQYF. CDR3 coding DNA: TGTGCCATCAGTGCGACCGGGACAGCCCAATACGAGCAGTACTTC.

The sample holds a few counts of this clonotype. This chain connects TRBV19 to TRBJ2-2, with D hard to call. The CDR3 runs 15 residues. Trimming shortened V by 2 bases and J by 0 bases, and 7 bases separated the two germline ends. CDR1 is LNHDA and CDR2 is SQIVND in the germline V gene (reference sequence). Written as DNA, the CDR3 is TGTGCCAGTAGTATACGAAACCCGAACACCGGGGAGCTGTTTTTT. It translates to CASSIRNPNTGELFF.

The table lists this clonotype with many counts. J is TRBJ2-7 and V is TRBV30; D uncertain. This CDR3 contains 15 residues. Germline CDR1 GTSNPN, CDR2 SVGIG (reference sequence). V was cut by 0 bases and J by 1 base, with 13 bases left in between. The CDR3 loop reads CAWSVLAFSSYEQYF. The CDR3 region has the DNA TGTGCCTGGAGTGTATTGGCTTTTTCTTCCTACGAGCAGTACTTC.

This clonotype was counted a few times. V is TRBV9 and J is TRBJ2-3, with D perhaps TRBD2 (5 bases). The CDR3 has 16 amino acids. V lost 0 bases and J lost 3, with 14 bases in between. Germline CDR1 reads SGDLS; CDR2 reads YYNGEE. The CDR3: CASSVERAQTTDTQYF. CDR3 DNA sequence: TGTGCCAGCAGCGTAGAGAGGGCCCAGACTACAGATACGCAGTATTTT.

This clonotype was picked up a small number of times. The V call is TRBV4-2, the J call TRBJ2-1, with 8 bases fitting TRBD2. Unmatched junction bases numbered 2, after V lost 0 bases and J lost 7 bases. Germline values: CDR1 LGHNA, CDR2 YNFKEQ. This CDR3 region has 14 residues. CDR3 bases: TGTGCCAGCAGCCAAGAGGGGACTAGTAATGAGCAGTTCTTC. Protein sequence: CASSQEGTSNEQFF.

This clonotype occurred a few times. The chain has TRBV28 and TRBJ2-2, with D possibly TRBD1 on 6 matching bases. The CDR3 runs 15 residues. V lost 4 bases and J lost 3, with 12 bases in between. CDR1 is MDHEN and CDR2 is SYDVKM in the germline V gene. The DNA for the CDR3 is TGTGCCAGCAGTTCCGCACAGGGTTACACCGGGGAGCTGTTTTTT. This translates into CASSSAQGYTGELFF.

Many counts were recorded for this clonotype. Here the CDR3 DNA reads TGTGCCAGCTCACCTTCCCTCAATGAGCAGTTCTTC. Its translation is CASSPSLNEQFF. The chain recombines TRBV18 with TRBJ2-1; no reliable D call. V lost 3 bases, J lost 6 bases, and 6 bases lay in between. The CDR3 contains 12 residues. From germline, CDR1 is KGHSH and CDR2 LQKENI. Full variable domain (outside the CDR3, taken from reference TRBV18 and TRBJ2-1): NAGVMQNPRHLVRRRGQEARLRCSPMKGHSHVYWYRQLPEEGLKFMVYLQKENIIDESGMPKERFSAEFPKEGPSILRIQQVVRGDSAAYFCASSPSLNEQFFGPGTRLTVL.

DNA for the CDR3: TGTGCCAGCAGCCCAGGGAAGGGTGGCTACACCTTC. Encoded protein: CASSPGKGGYTF. The rearrangement links TRBV12-3 or TRBV12-4 to TRBJ1-2, with TRBD1 as a possible D gene (5 bases). The CDR3 consists of 12 residues. Trimming pared 6 bases from V and 7 bases from J, leaving 12 bases between.

The V call is TRBV6-1, the J call TRBJ2-1; D may be TRBD2 (6 bases). Per germline, CDR1 MNHNS and CDR2 SASEGT. V was cut by 6 bases and J by 7 bases, with 10 bases left in between. The CDR3 length is 12 residues. The CDR3 spells CASRDGRNEQFF. The CDR3, as DNA: TGTGCCAGCAGGGACGGGAGAAATGAGCAGTTCTTC.

This clonotype was seen only a few times. This rearrangement joins TRBV12-3 or TRBV12-4 to TRBJ2-7; tentatively, D is TRBD2 (6 bases). Trimming took 2 bases from V and 5 from J, leaving 13 bases between them. This CDR3 has 14 residues. The CDR3 loop is CASSLSGRPDEQYF. The CDR3 bases are TGTGCCAGCAGTTTATCTGGGAGGCCTGACGAGCAGTACTTC.

This clonotype was observed a handful of times. The V call is TRBV7-3, the J call TRBJ2-3, with 9 bases lining up with TRBD2. This CDR3 is built from 15 residues. Per the germline V gene, CDR1 is SGHTA and CDR2 is FQGTGA. V shed 5 bases, J shed 3 bases, and the junction held 6 bases outside the gene matches. The CDR3 loop is CASSPSGIGTDTQYF. The DNA of the CDR3 is TGTGCCAGCAGCCCTAGCGGGATCGGGACAGATACGCAGTATTTT.

This clonotype appeared a few times. V gene TRBV20-1 combines with J gene TRBJ2-1, with TRBD2 identical over 9 bases. Germline CDR1 and CDR2: DFQATT and SNEGSKA (reference sequence). The CDR3 runs to 15 residues. With 3 bases clipped from V and 4 bases from J, the junction kept 7 bases outside the gene matches. CDR3 bases: TGCAGTGCTAGTGGGGCTAGCGGGGTGTACAATGAGCAGTTCTTC. Translating it yields CSASGASGVYNEQFF.

This clonotype appeared many times. This chain links TRBV2 with TRBJ1-5, with a tentative D call TRBD1 (5 bases). V gave up 2 bases and J gave up 0 bases, with 11 bases separating them. Germline assignment: CDR1 SNHLY and CDR2 FYNNEI. The CDR3 has 16 residues. The CDR3 DNA reads as TGTGCCAGCAGTGAAATGGGGCCGTATAGCAATCAGCCCCAGCATTTT. This sequence encodes CASSEMGPYSNQPQHF.

In this sample, this clonotype turned up many times. The chain links TRBV6-1 to TRBJ1-1; possible D gene TRBD1, 5 bases. Germline CDR1 and CDR2: MNHNS and SASEGT. Trimming shortened V by 0 bases and J by 2 bases, and 7 bases separated the two germline ends. The CDR3 is made up of 14 amino acids. The CDR3: CASSEAGQNTEAFF. As DNA, the CDR3 is TGTGCCAGCAGTGAAGCAGGACAAAACACTGAAGCTTTCTTT.

This clonotype was picked up many times. The CDR3 coding sequence is TGTGCCAGCAGTTTTGCAGGCAGAAGCAATCAGCCCCAGCATTTT. Translated, it gives CASSFAGRSNQPQHF. The chain has TRBV28 and TRBJ1-5; no definite D call. The CDR3 totals 15 residues. V lost 3 bases and J lost 1, with 10 bases in between. CDR1 and CDR2 (germline): MDHEN, SYDVKM.

In this sample, this clonotype turned up many times. The J gene is TRBJ1-6, the V gene TRBV12-3 or TRBV12-4; D perhaps matches TRBD1 (5 bases). The germline V and J ends were trimmed by 1 base and 9 bases, with 10 bases remaining between them. This CDR3 comprises 14 residues. CDR3 bases: TGTGCCAGCAGTTTAGGGGGGGGAGGTTCACCCCTCCACTTT. Protein product: CASSLGGGGSPLHF.

This clonotype has only a few counts. The V and J genes are TRBV24-1 and TRBJ2-3; 10 bases align to TRBD1. Per germline, CDR1 KGHDR and CDR2 SFDVKD. The length of the CDR3 is 15 residues. The trim removed 3 bases at V and 5 bases at J, leaving 4 bases unmatched. The CDR3 DNA follows: TGTGCCACCAGTGATCCCGGGACAGGGGAAGATACGCAGTATTTT. Translating gives CATSDPGTGEDTQYF.

This clonotype has just a few counts. This rearrangement joins TRBV6-1 to TRBJ1-5; D is ambiguous. The V end lost 6 bases, the J end lost 9 bases, and 21 bases lay between the germline ends. Germline-derived CDR1 and CDR2 are MNHNS and SASEGT. CDR3 size: 15 residues. In DNA, the CDR3 is TGTGCCAGCAGAAAAGAAGTCCCTACATCATGGCCCCAGCATTTT. Translating it yields CASRKEVPTSWPQHF.

This clonotype came up many times. The chain joins TRBV6-1 to TRBJ1-3; D uncertain. Per the germline V gene, CDR1 is MNHNS and CDR2 is SASEGT. Trimming took 6 bases from V and 8 from J, leaving 14 bases between them. This CDR3 spans 13 amino acids. This CDR3 is CASSPTYVDTIYF. CDR3 bases: TGTGCCAGCAGCCCAACCTATGTGGACACCATATATTTT.

In its sample, this clonotype was seen a few times. The chain is built from TRBV24-1 and TRBJ1-2; possibly TRBD1 for D (5 bases). The germline V and J ends were trimmed by 6 bases and 0 bases, with 7 bases remaining between them. CDR3 length: 13 amino acids. From germline, CDR1 is KGHDR and CDR2 SFDVKD. The CDR3 is CATSLGANYGYTF. Here the CDR3 DNA reads TGTGCCACCAGTTTGGGGGCTAACTATGGCTACACCTTC.

At least ten counts were recorded for this clonotype. This chain joins TRBV10-3 and TRBJ2-3, with a weak D call TRBD2 (5 bases). Germline V lookup: CDR1 ENHRY, CDR2 SYGVKD. This CDR3 has 15 residues. With 3 bases removed from V and 6 bases from J, the gap between germline ends came to 16 bases. The CDR3 loop is CAISDSLAGSDTQYF. The CDR3, as DNA: TGTGCCATCAGTGATTCGCTAGCCGGAAGCGATACGCAGTATTTT.

The chain joins TRBV3-1 to TRBJ2-1, with D possibly matching TRBD1 (6 bases). The germline V gene has CDR1 LGHDT and CDR2 YNNKEL (reference sequence). The V end lost 6 bases, the J end lost 6 bases, and 12 bases lay between the germline ends. The CDR3 totals 13 residues. CDR3 sequence reads: CASRQGGLNEQFF. The DNA of the CDR3 is TGTGCCAGCAGACAGGGTGGGCTCAATGAGCAGTTCTTC.

Regarding this clonotype: Given a much more abundant clone one base away, this may be a read error. The chain couples TRBV20-1 to TRBJ2-1; 7 bases are shared with TRBD2. Germline CDR1 is DFQATT and CDR2 is SNEGSKA (reference sequence). The CDR3 length is 13 residues. With V trimmed by 5 bases and J by 7 bases, 8 bases remained unmatched. The CDR3 spells CSAHLGGGNEQFF. The CDR3 DNA reads as TGCAGTGCTCACCTTGGGGGGGGAAATGAGCAGTTCTTC.